This TCR beta chain was retrieved from a study of T cell changes during pregnancy in multiple sclerosis. This clone was seen a single time. Here immunoSEQ multiplex PCR was the method, and the copy in TCRdb shows in-frame clones only, minus some. Among about 79,000 clones, about 94% were seen once, and the ten largest hold around 0.7%. The CDR3 is 14 amino acids. Germline assignment: CDR1 LNHDA and CDR2 SQIVND (reference sequence). V lost 3 bases and J 4 bases, leaving 12 bases between the germline ends. This TCR was recovered from a female donor in good health, enrolled as a control in a pregnancy study. Sequences were derived from peripheral blood, sampled in the second trimester of pregnancy. The rearrangement links TRBV19 to TRBJ1-2, with D perhaps TRBD1 (6 bases). The chain's CDR3 is CASSMAGGTYGYTF. CDR3 in DNA: TGTGCCAGTAGTATGGCGGGGGGCACCTATGGCTACACCTTC.